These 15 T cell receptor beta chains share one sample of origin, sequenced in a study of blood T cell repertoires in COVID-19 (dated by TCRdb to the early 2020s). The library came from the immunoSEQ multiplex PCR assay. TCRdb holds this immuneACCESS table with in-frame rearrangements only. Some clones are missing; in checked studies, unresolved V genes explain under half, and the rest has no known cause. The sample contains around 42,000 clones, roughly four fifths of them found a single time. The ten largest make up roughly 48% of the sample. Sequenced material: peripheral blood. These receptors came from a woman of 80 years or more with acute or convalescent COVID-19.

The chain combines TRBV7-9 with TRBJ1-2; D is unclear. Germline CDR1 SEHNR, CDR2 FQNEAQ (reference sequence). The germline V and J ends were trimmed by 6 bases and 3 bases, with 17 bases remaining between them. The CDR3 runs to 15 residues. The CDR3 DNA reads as TGTGCCAGCAGTTCCGGTCGGCCTCGGGACTATGGCTACACCTTC. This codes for CASSSGRPRDYGYTF. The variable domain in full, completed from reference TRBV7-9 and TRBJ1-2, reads DTGVSQNPRHKITKRGQNVTFRCDPISEHNRLYWYRQTLGQGPEFLTYFQNEAQLEKSRLLSDRFSAERPKGSFSTLEIQRTEQGDSAMYLCASSSGRPRDYGYTFGSGTRLTVV.

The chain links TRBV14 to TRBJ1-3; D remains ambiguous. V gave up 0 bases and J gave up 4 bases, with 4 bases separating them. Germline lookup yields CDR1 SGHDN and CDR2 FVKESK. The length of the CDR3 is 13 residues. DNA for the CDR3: TGTGCCAGCAGCCAAGACTTAGGAAACACCATATATTTT. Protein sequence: CASSQDLGNTIYF. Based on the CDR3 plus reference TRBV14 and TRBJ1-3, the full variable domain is EAGVTQFPSHSVIEKGQTVTLRCDPISGHDNLYWYRRVMGKEIKFLLHFVKESKQDESGMPNNRFLAERTGGTYSTLKVQPAELEDSGVYFCASSQDLGNTIYFGEGSWLTVV.

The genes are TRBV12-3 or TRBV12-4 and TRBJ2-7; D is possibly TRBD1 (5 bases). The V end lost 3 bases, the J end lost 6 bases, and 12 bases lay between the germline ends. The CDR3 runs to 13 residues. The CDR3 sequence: CASSFQGVFEQYF. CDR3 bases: TGTGCCAGCAGTTTCCAGGGTGTATTCGAGCAGTACTTC.

The CDR3 bases are TGTGCCAGCAGCCCGGGGACAGGTGTGCGTTGGACTGAAGCTTTCTTT. As protein: CASSPGTGVRWTEAFF. The chain recombines TRBV5-6 with TRBJ1-1, with 8 nucleotides matching TRBD1. The junction had 13 bases not matched to a gene; V was cut back by 4 bases and J by 5 bases. The CDR3 contains 16 residues. The germline CDR1 and CDR2 sequences are SGHDT and YYEEEE.

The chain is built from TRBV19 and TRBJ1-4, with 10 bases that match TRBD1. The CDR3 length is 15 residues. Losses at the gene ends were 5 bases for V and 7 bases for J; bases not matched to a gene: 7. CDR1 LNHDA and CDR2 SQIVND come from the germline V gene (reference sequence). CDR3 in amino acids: CASSPRTGGSEKLFF. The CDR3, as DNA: TGTGCCAGTAGTCCTCGGACAGGGGGGAGTGAAAAACTGTTTTTT.

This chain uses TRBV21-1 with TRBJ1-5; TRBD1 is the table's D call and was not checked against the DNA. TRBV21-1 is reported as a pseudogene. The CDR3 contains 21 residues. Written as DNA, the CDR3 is TGTGCCAGCAGCCCCCATCGAAGGCGGGACAGGGGATTTAATAGCAATCAGCCCCAGCATTTT. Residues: CASSPHRRRDRGFNSNQPQHF.

The CDR3 region has the DNA TGTGCCAGCAGCCAAGCCGCTACGGGGGGGACTACAATGAGGCAGTTCTTC. It specifies CASSQAATGGTTMRQFF. V and J are TRBV4-2 and TRBJ2-1; TRBD2 aligns across 8 bases. Germline values: CDR1 LGHNA, CDR2 YNFKEQ. The CDR3 spans 17 residues. Germline trimming cut 1 base from V and 12 bases from J; bases unmatched to any gene: 17.

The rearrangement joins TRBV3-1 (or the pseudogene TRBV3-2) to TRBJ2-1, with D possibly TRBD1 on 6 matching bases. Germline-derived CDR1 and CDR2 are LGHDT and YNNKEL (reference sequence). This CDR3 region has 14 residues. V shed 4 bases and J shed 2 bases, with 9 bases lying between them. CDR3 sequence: CASSRRQAYNEQFF. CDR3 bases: TGTGCCAGCAGCCGGCGACAGGCCTACAATGAGCAGTTCTTC.

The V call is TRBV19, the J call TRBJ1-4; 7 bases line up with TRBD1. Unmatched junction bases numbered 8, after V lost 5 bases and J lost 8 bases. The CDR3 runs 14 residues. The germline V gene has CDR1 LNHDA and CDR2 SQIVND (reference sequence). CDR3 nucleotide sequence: TGTGCCAGTAGTGATGACAGGGTAGAAGAAAAACTGTTTTTT. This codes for CASSDDRVEEKLFF.

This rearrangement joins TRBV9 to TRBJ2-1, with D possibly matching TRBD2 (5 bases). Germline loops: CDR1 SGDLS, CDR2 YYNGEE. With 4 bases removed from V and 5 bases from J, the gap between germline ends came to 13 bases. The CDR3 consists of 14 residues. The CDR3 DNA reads TGTGCCAGCAGCCGGCAGTCCGGGGACAATGAGCAGTTCTTC. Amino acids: CASSRQSGDNEQFF.

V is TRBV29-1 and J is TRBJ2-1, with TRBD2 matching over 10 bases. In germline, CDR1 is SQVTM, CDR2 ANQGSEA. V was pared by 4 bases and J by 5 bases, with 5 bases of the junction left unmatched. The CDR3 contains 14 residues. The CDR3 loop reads CSVGPSGGHNEQFF. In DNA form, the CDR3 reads TGCAGCGTTGGACCTAGCGGGGGCCACAATGAGCAGTTCTTC.

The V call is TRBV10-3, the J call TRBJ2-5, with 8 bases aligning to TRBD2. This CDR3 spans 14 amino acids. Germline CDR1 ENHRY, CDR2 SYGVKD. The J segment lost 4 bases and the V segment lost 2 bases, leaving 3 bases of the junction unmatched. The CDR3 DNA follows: TGTGCCATCAGTGAGGGGGCGGGGGGAGAGACCCAGTACTTC. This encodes CAISEGAGGETQYF.

CDR3 amino acids: CASKVGGTGELFF. The CDR3 DNA follows: TGTGCCAGTAAGGTCGGGGGTACCGGGGAGCTGTTTTTT. The chain combines TRBV19 with TRBJ2-2; TRBD2 is a possible D gene (6 bases). V lost 7 bases to trimming and J lost 5 bases, with 11 bases between them. CDR1 and CDR2 (germline): LNHDA, SQIVND (reference sequence). CDR3 size: 13 residues.

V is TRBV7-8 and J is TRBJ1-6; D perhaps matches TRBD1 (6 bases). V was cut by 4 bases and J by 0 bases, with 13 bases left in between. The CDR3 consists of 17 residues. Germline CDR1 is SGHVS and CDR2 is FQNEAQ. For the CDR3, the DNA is TGTGCCAGCAGCTCCCGACAGGCAACCTCCTATAATTCACCCCTCCACTTT. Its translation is CASSSRQATSYNSPLHF.

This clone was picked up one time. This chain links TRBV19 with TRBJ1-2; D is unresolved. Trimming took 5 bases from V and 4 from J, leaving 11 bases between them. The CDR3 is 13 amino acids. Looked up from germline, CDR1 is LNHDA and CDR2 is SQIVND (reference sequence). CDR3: CASSGLGGYGYTF. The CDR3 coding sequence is TGTGCCAGTAGTGGACTCGGAGGCTATGGCTACACCTTC.